This T cell receptor (beta chain) was sequenced for a study of CD8 T cells in Susac syndrome. Study-level findings and limits: The authors acknowledged that the study's TCR sequencing and HLA analysis involved relatively few individuals.

Turning to this clonotype: Antigen specificity is unknown.

Between the trimmed V and J ends, which lost 6 bases and 4 bases, there was a span of 15 bases. The CDR3 contains 14 residues. The germline V gene has CDR1 LGHDT and CDR2 YNNKEL (reference sequence). Random hexamers were used to reverse transcribe the RNA input (roughly 0.5 to 1 ug). TCRdb re-derived calls from the immunoSEQ multiplex PCR reads in MiXCR, one entry per CDR3 protein. The repertoire has under 90,000 distinct CDR3 sequences, over 90% of them found once; the top ten carry more than 0.45%. The sequence was collected from a human donor with Susac syndrome. The V gene is TRBV3-1, the J gene TRBJ2-5; unclear D gene. Sequencing input: CD8+ T cells from PBMCs. The chain's CDR3 is CASRPSGRIETQYF. In DNA, the CDR3 is TGTGCCAGCAGACCCTCGGGCCGGATAGAGACCCAGTACTTC.